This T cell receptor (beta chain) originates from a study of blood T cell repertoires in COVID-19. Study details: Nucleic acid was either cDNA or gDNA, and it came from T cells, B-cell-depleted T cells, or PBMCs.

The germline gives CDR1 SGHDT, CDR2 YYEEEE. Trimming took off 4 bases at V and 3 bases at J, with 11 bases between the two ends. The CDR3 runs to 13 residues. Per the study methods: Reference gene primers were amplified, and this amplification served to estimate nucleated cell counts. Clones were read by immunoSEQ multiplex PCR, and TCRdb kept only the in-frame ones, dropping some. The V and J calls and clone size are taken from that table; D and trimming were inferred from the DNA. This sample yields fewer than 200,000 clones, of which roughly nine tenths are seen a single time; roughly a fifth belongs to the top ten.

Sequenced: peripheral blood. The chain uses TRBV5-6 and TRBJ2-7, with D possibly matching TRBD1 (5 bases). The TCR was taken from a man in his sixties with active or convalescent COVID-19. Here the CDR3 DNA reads TGTGCCAGCAGCGGACGGCAGGGCTACGAGCAGTACTTC. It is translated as CASSGRQGYEQYF.